This T cell receptor (beta chain) was sequenced during a study of blood T cell repertoires in COVID-19. Across the study: From the United States, Italy and Spain came samples of acute and convalescent COVID-19. T cells, B-cell-depleted T cells, or PBMCs provided the cDNA or gDNA that served as material.

In the original workflow: Amplification with reference gene primers provided the estimates of nucleated cell counts. The assay was immunoSEQ multiplex PCR, and TCRdb's table has in-frame clones only and misses some. Clone size and V and J calls were adopted from that table, with D and trimming inferred from the DNA. The sample records tens of thousands of clones, approximately 87% being singletons. V was pared by 7 bases and J by 5 bases, with 15 bases of the junction left unmatched. Per the germline V gene, CDR1 is GTSNPN and CDR2 is SVGIG (reference sequence). The CDR3 sequence is 15 residues long.

The sequence was obtained from a human donor in a cohort sampled during active COVID-19. Sequencing was done on a sample of peripheral blood. This chain links TRBV30 with TRBJ2-5, with 8 bases that match TRBD2. CDR3 sequence: CASDSGGAIGETQYF. CDR3 nucleotides: TGTGCCTCCGACTCGGGGGGGGCGATTGGGGAGACCCAGTACTTC.